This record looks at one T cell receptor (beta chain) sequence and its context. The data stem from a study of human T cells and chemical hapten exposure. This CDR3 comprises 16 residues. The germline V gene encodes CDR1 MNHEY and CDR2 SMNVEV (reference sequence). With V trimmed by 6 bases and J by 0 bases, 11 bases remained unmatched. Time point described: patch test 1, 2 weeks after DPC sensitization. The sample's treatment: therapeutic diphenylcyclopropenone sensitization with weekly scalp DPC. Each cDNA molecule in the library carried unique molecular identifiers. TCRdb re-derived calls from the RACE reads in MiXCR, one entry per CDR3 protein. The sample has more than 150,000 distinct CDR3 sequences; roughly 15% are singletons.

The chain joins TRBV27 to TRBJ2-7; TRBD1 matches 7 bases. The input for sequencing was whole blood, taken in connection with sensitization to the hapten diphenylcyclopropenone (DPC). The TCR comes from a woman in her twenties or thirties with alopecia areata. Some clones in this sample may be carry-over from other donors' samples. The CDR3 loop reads CASSRKPGQSSYEQYF. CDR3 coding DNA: TGTGCCAGCAGCCGCAAACCGGGACAGAGCTCCTACGAGCAGTACTTC.